These 15 T cell receptor beta chains came from one sample sequenced in a study of OX40 agonist ivuxolimab in advanced cancers. Libraries were prepared by immunoSEQ multiplex PCR; TCRdb keeps only in-frame clonotypes and omits some of them. This sample has approximately 44,000 clones, with roughly 88% found just once. This specimen consisted of CD4+ or CD8+ T cells sorted from blood, obtained in a trial of the OX40 agonist ivuxolimab. The source of these receptors is an adult with an advanced solid tumor such as melanoma, head and neck, liver or kidney cancer.

V and J are TRBV27 and TRBJ2-7, with TRBD2 identical over 11 bases. With V trimmed by 7 bases and J by 4 bases, 9 bases remained unmatched. The germline CDR1 and CDR2 sequences are MNHEY and SMNVEV (reference sequence). CDR3 length equals 15 residues. CDR3 residues: CASTLAGGEGYEQYF. As DNA, the CDR3 is TGTGCCAGCACTCTAGCGGGAGGTGAAGGATACGAGCAGTACTTC.

The chain joins TRBV7-9 to TRBJ2-1, with D possibly matching TRBD2 (6 bases). Trimming shortened V by 3 bases and J by 0 bases, and 6 bases separated the two germline ends. The CDR3 is 14 residues long. CDR1 SEHNR and CDR2 FQNEAQ come from the germline V gene (reference sequence). CDR3 amino acids: CASSFGGSYNEQFF. CDR3 coding DNA: TGTGCCAGCAGCTTCGGGGGCTCCTACAATGAGCAGTTCTTC.

The chain links TRBV6-6 to TRBJ2-7; D possibly corresponds to TRBD1 (6 bases). The germline V gene has CDR1 MNHNY and CDR2 SVGAGI (reference sequence). The V end was cut by 6 bases, the J end by 7 bases, with 22 bases between. There are 15 residues in the CDR3. CDR3 coding DNA: TGTGCCAGCAGCCAGGTGCGAGGACAGTCTGGGGAGCAGTACTTC. This encodes CASSQVRGQSGEQYF.

This chain connects TRBV29-1 to TRBJ2-3; TRBD1 is a possible D gene (6 bases). Germline loops: CDR1 SQVTM, CDR2 ANQGSEA. The CDR3 consists of 14 residues. V lost 6 bases and J 2 bases, leaving 15 bases between the germline ends. CDR3 nucleotide sequence: TGCAGCGTAAGGCCGGGACAAACCACAGATACGCAGTATTTT. It specifies CSVRPGQTTDTQYF.

The CDR3 protein is CASSLPQGAGETQYF. In DNA, the CDR3 is TGCGCCAGCAGCTTGCCCCAGGGGGCGGGTGAGACCCAGTACTTC. This sequence joins TRBV5-1 and TRBJ2-5; 8 bases fit TRBD1. V dropped 1 base and J dropped 5; count of bases not matched to a gene: 7. Germline CDR1 is SGHRS and CDR2 is YFSETQ. This CDR3 has 15 amino acids.

The rearrangement joins TRBV7-2 to TRBJ2-5, with TRBD1 as a possible D gene (6 bases). CDR1 is SGHTA and CDR2 is FQGNSA in the germline V gene. The V and J ends lost 5 bases and 1 base respectively, with 20 bases between them. CDR3 length equals 17 residues. The CDR3 DNA is TGTGCCAGCAGCCCTTTTGGGCCGGACAGATTCCAAGAGACCCAGTACTTC. It codes for CASSPFGPDRFQETQYF.

V gene TRBV2 combines with J gene TRBJ2-7, with 8 bases fitting TRBD2. This CDR3 is 14 amino acids long. Germline trimming cut 8 bases from V and 6 bases from J; bases unmatched to any gene: 12. The V gene's germline CDR1 is SNHLY and CDR2 FYNNEI. The CDR3 sequence: CASSWAGGGSEQYF. The CDR3 nucleotides are TGTGCCAGCTCCTGGGCGGGAGGAGGGAGCGAGCAGTACTTC.

The rearrangement links TRBV7-7 to TRBJ2-5; TRBD2 matches 13 bases. The germline gives CDR1 SSHAT, CDR2 FNYEAQ (reference sequence). This CDR3 is 16 amino acids long. The ends lost 1 base at V and 1 base at J; junction bases unmatched: 0. The CDR3 here is CASSLGLAGGQETQYF. CDR3 nucleotides: TGTGCCAGCAGCTTAGGACTAGCGGGGGGCCAAGAGACCCAGTACTTC.

This clone turned up a few times. This sequence joins TRBV5-6 and TRBJ1-2, with D possibly TRBD1 on 6 matching bases. Germline CDR1 is SGHDT and CDR2 is YYEEEE. CDR3 length: 15 residues. V gave up 0 bases and J gave up 4 bases, with 13 bases separating them. The CDR3 spells CASSLEGGNFYGYTF. The CDR3 DNA reads as TGTGCCAGCAGCTTGGAGGGGGGGAATTTCTATGGCTACACCTTC. Full variable domain (remainder filled in from reference TRBV5-6 and TRBJ1-2): DAGVTQSPTHLIKTRGQQVTLRCSPKSGHDTVSWYQQALGQGPQFIFQYYEEEERQRGNFPDRFSGHQFPNYSSELNVNALLLGDSALYLCASSLEGGNFYGYTFGSGTRLTVV.

This rearrangement joins TRBV27 to TRBJ2-7, with D unclear. The CDR3 runs to 16 residues. V dropped 1 base and J dropped 4 bases, with 17 bases sitting between them. Per germline, CDR1 MNHEY and CDR2 SMNVEV (reference sequence). The CDR3 reads CASSLFPGPSSYEQYF. The DNA for the CDR3 is TGTGCCAGCAGTTTATTCCCCGGACCCAGCTCTTACGAGCAGTACTTC.

The genes are TRBV5-1 and TRBJ1-1; 9 bases agree with TRBD1. The CDR3 contains 15 residues. The V and J ends lost 1 base and 1 base, in that order; junction bases with no gene match: 2. Germline-derived CDR1 and CDR2 are SGHRS and YFSETQ. The CDR3 nucleotides are TGCGCCAGCAGCTTGACAGGGGGCAAGAACACTGAAGCTTTCTTT. The encoded protein is CASSLTGGKNTEAFF.

The chain has TRBV14 and TRBJ2-3; TRBD1 aligns across 7 bases. The length of the CDR3 is 15 residues. Trimming removed 5 bases from V and 0 bases from J; junction bases left unmatched: 5. The germline CDR1 and CDR2 sequences are SGHDN and FVKESK. CDR3 DNA sequence: TGTGCCAGCAGCGTACGACAGGGAAGCACAGATACGCAGTATTTT. This translates into CASSVRQGSTDTQYF.

The CDR3 region has the DNA TGCGCCAGCAGCTTGGCAGGGGCGGTAGGGTCACCCCTCCACTTT. Residues: CASSLAGAVGSPLHF. This sequence joins TRBV5-1 and TRBJ1-6; D may be TRBD1 (6 bases). The V and J ends lost 0 bases and 10 bases respectively, with 14 bases between them. The V gene's germline CDR1 is SGHRS and CDR2 YFSETQ. This CDR3 contains 15 residues.

The chain employs TRBV5-8 and TRBJ2-4; no reliable D call. CDR3 length: 14 amino acids. Germline assignment: CDR1 SGHTS and CDR2 YDEGEE. Trimming took 4 bases from V and 0 from J, leaving 8 bases between them. This chain's CDR3 is CASSATPAKNIQYF. The CDR3 DNA reads TGTGCCAGCAGCGCAACTCCAGCCAAAAACATTCAGTACTTC.

This clone was picked up one time. The rearrangement uses TRBV7-2 and TRBJ2-3, with unresolved D. Germline-derived CDR1 and CDR2 are SGHTA and FQGNSA. V gave up 2 bases and J gave up 6 bases, with 3 bases separating them. There are 11 residues in the CDR3. The DNA for the CDR3 is TGTGCCAGCAGCTTACCTGATACGCAGTATTTT. Protein sequence: CASSLPDTQYF.